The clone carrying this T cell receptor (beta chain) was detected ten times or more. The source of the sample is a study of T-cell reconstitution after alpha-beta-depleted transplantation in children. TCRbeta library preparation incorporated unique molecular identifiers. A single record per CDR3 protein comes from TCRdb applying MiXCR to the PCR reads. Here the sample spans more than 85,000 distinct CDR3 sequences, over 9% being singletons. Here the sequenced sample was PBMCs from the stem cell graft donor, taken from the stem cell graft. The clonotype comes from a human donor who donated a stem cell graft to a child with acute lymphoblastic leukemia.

The CDR3 DNA reads as TGTGCCACCAGTGATCCCGCCGGGACAGGGTCCCACGAGCAGTACTTC. This encodes CATSDPAGTGSHEQYF. The gene calls are TRBV24-1 and TRBJ2-7, with TRBD1 matching over 9 bases. This CDR3 comprises 16 residues. The J segment lost 5 bases and the V segment lost 3 bases, leaving 10 bases of the junction unmatched. CDR1 and CDR2 (germline): KGHDR, SFDVKD.